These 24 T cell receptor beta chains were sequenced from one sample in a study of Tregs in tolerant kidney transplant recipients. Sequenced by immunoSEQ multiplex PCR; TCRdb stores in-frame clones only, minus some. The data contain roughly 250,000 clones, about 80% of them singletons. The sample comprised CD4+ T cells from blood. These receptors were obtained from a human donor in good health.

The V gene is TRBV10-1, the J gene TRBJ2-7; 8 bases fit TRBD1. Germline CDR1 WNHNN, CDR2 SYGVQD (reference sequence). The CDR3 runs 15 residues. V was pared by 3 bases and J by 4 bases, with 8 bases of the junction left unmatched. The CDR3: CASSDPGTGPYEQYF. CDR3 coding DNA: TGCGCCAGCAGTGACCCCGGGACAGGCCCATACGAGCAGTACTTC.

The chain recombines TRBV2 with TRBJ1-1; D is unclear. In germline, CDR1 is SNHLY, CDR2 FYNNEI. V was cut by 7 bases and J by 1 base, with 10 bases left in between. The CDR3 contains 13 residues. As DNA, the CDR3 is TGTGCCAGCACTCTACAGTCGAACACTGAAGCTTTCTTT. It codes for CASTLQSNTEAFF.

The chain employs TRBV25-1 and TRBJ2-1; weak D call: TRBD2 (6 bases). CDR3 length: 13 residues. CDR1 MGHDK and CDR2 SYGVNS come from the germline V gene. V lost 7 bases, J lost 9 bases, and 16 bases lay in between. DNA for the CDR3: TGTGCCAGCAACCAAGGATCCGGGGGTGAGCAGTTCTTC. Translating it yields CASNQGSGGEQFF.

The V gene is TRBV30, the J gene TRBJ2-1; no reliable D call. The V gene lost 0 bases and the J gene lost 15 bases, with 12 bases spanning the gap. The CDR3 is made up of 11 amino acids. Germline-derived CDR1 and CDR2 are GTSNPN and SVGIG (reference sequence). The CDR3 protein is CAWSVRDLAFF. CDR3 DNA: TGTGCCTGGAGTGTACGAGATTTAGCGTTCTTC.

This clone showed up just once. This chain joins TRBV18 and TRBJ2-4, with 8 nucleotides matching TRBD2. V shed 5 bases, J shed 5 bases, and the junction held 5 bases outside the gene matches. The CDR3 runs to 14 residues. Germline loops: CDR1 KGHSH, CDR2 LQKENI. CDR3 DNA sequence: TGTGCCAGCTCATGGGGACTAGATCAAAACATTCAGTACTTC. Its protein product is CASSWGLDQNIQYF.

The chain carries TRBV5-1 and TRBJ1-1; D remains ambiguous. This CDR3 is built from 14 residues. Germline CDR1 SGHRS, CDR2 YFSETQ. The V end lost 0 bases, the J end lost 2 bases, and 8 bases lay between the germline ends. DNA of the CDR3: TGCGCCAGCAGCTTGGAATCCAGAAACACTGAAGCTTTCTTT. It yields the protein CASSLESRNTEAFF.

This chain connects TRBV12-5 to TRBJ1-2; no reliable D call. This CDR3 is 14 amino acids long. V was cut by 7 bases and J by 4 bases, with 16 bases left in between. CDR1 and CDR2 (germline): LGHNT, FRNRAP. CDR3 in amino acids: CASAPGRVRYGYTF. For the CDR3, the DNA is TGTGCTAGTGCCCCCGGGAGGGTACGCTATGGCTACACCTTC.

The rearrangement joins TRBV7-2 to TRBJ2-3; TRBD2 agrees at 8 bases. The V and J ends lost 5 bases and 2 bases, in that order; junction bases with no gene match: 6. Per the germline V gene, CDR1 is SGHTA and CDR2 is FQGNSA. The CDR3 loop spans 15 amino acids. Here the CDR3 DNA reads TGTGCCAGCAGCCGGGAGGGACTATCCACAGATACGCAGTATTTT. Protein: CASSREGLSTDTQYF.

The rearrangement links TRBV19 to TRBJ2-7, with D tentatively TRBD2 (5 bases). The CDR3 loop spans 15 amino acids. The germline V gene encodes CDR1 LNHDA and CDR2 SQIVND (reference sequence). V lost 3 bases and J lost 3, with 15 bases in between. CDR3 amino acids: CASSIIGVGSYEQYF. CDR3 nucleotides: TGTGCCAGTAGTATTATCGGGGTGGGGAGCTACGAGCAGTACTTC.

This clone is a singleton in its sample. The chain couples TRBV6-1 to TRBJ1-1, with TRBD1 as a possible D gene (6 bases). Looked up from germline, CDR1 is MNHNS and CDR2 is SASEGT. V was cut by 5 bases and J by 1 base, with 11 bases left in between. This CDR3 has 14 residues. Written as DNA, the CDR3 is TGTGCCAGCAGTAACCGACAGGCGAACACTGAAGCTTTCTTT. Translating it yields CASSNRQANTEAFF.

DNA for the CDR3: TGTGCCAGCAGCCAAGTTAAGTTTTATAGCAATCAGCCCCAGCATTTT. Translated: CASSQVKFYSNQPQHF. This chain connects TRBV14 to TRBJ1-5; D call uncertain. The CDR3 length is 16 residues. The V gene's germline CDR1 is SGHDN and CDR2 FVKESK. V lost 1 base, J lost 0 bases, and 10 bases lay in between. The whole variable domain, filled in from reference TRBV14 and TRBJ1-5, reads EAGVTQFPSHSVIEKGQTVTLRCDPISGHDNLYWYRRVMGKEIKFLLHFVKESKQDESGMPNNRFLAERTGGTYSTLKVQPAELEDSGVYFCASSQVKFYSNQPQHFGDGTRLSIL.

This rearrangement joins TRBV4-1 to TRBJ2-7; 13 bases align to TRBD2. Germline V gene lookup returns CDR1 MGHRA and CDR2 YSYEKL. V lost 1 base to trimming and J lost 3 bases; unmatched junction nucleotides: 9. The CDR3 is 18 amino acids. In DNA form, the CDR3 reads TGCGCCAGCAGCCAAGGGACTAGCGGGGGCGGAGGGTTCTACGAGCAGTACTTC. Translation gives CASSQGTSGGGGFYEQYF.

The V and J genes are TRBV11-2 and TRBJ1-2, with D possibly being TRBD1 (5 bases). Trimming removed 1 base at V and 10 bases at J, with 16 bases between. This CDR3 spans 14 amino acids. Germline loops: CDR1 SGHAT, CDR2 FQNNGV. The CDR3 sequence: CASSLVGTGTTYTF. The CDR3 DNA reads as TGTGCCAGCAGCTTAGTCGGCACAGGAACGACCTACACCTTC.

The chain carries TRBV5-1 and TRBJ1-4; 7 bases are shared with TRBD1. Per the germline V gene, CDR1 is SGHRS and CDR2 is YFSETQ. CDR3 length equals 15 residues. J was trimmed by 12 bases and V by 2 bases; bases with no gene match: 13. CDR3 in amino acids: CASSLNPKTGNQLFF. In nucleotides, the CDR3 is TGCGCCAGCAGCTTAAACCCAAAGACAGGGAACCAACTGTTTTTT.

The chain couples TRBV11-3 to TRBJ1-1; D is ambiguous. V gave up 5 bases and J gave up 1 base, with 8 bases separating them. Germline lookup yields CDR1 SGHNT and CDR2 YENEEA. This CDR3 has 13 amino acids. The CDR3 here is CASSVGSNTEAFF. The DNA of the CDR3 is TGTGCCAGCAGCGTCGGGTCGAACACTGAAGCTTTCTTT.

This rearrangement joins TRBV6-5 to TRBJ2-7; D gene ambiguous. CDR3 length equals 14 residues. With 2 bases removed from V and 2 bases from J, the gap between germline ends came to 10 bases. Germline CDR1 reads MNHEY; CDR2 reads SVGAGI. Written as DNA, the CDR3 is TGTGCCAGCAGTTACAGGAGCCTAGCCTACGAGCAGTACTTC. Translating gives CASSYRSLAYEQYF.

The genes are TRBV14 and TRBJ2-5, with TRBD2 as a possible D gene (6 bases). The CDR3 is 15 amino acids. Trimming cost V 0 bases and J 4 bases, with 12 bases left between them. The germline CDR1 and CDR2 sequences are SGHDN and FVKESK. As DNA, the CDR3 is TGTGCCAGCAGCCAAGATAGGGGACTCACAGAGACCCAGTACTTC. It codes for CASSQDRGLTETQYF.

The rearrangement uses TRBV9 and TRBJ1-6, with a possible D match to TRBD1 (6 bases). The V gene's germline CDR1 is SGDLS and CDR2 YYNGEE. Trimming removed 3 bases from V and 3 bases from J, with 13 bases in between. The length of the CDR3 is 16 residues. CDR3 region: CASSGTGQIYNSPLHF. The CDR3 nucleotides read TGTGCCAGCAGCGGGACCGGACAGATCTATAATTCACCCCTCCACTTT.

Here the CDR3 DNA reads TGCGCCAGCAGCACAGATACGCAGTATTTT. Translation: CASSTDTQYF. The genes are TRBV4-1 and TRBJ2-3; D is ambiguous. Germline V CDR1 and CDR2: MGHRA, YSYEKL. V lost 5 bases and J lost 3, with 0 bases in between. The CDR3 contains 10 residues.

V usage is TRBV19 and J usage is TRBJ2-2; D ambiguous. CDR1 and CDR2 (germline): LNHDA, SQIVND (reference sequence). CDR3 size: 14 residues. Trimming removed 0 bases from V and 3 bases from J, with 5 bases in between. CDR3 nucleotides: TGTGCCAGTAGTATAGAACAGTACACCGGGGAGCTGTTTTTT. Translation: CASSIEQYTGELFF.

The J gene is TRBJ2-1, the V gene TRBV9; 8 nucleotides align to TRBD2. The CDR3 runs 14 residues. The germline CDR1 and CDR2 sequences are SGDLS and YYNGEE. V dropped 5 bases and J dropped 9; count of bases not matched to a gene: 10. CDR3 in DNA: TGTGCCAGCAGGTCCCCCGGGAGGGCCCCTGAGCAGTTCTTC. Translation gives CASRSPGRAPEQFF.

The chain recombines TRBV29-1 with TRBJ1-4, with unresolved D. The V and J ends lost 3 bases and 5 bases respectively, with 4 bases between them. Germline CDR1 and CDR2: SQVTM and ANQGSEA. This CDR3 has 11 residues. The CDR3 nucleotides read TGCAGCGTTGACCTGAATGAAAAACTGTTTTTT. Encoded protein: CSVDLNEKLFF.

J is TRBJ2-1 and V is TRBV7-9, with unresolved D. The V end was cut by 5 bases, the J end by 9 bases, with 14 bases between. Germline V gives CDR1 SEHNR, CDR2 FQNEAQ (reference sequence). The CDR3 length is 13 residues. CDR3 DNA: TGTGCCAGCAGCCCGGACGGTGTCGGTGAGCAGTTCTTC. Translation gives CASSPDGVGEQFF.

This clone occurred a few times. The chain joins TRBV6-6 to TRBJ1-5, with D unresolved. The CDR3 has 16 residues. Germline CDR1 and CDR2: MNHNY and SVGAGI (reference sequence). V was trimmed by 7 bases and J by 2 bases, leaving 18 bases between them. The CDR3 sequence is CASIPPGPAGNQPQHF. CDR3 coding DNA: TGTGCCAGCATTCCTCCGGGCCCCGCGGGCAATCAGCCCCAGCATTTT.